These 3 T cell receptor beta chains were sequenced from one sample in a study of blood T cell repertoires in COVID-19. Some clones are missing from TCRdb's copy, which holds only in-frame ones; the method was immunoSEQ multiplex PCR. The repertoire holds tens of thousands of clones, with roughly 80% as singletons. Sequenced material: peripheral blood. These receptors all stem from a woman in her 70s with acute or convalescent COVID-19.

This chain uses TRBV6-5 with TRBJ2-7, with D possibly TRBD1 on 6 matching bases. This CDR3 contains 13 residues. Trimming removed 7 bases at V and 11 bases at J, with 21 bases between. The germline V gene encodes CDR1 MNHEY and CDR2 SVGAGI. The CDR3 loop is CASTTRGQGIEYF. CDR3 coding DNA: TGTGCCAGCACCACGAGAGGTCAGGGGATTGAGTACTTC.

The genes are TRBV11-2 and TRBJ1-5, with 7 positions matching TRBD1. The CDR3 totals 13 residues. CDR1 is SGHAT and CDR2 is FQNNGV in the germline V gene. V gave up 5 bases and J gave up 8 bases; unmatched junction bases: 6. Here the CDR3 reads CASSQRTGKPQHF. DNA of the CDR3: TGTGCCAGCAGCCAACGGACAGGAAAGCCCCAGCATTTT. Full variable domain (missing parts from reference TRBV11-2 and TRBJ1-5): EAGVAQSPRYKIIEKRQSVAFWCNPISGHATLYWYQQILGQGPKLLIQFQNNGVVDDSQLPKDRFSAERLKGVDSTLKIQPAKLEDSAVYLCASSQRTGKPQHFGDGTRLSIL.

The CDR3 is CASSQKGSSEKLFF. DNA of the CDR3: TGTGCCAGCAGCCAAAAGGGGTCGAGTGAAAAACTGTTTTTT. The J gene is TRBJ1-4, the V gene TRBV3-1 (or the pseudogene TRBV3-2); D may be TRBD1 (5 bases). CDR1 and CDR2 from the germline V gene are LGHDT and YNNKEL (reference sequence). The CDR3 loop spans 14 amino acids. The ends were cut back, 2 bases at V and 7 bases at J, with 11 bases in the middle.